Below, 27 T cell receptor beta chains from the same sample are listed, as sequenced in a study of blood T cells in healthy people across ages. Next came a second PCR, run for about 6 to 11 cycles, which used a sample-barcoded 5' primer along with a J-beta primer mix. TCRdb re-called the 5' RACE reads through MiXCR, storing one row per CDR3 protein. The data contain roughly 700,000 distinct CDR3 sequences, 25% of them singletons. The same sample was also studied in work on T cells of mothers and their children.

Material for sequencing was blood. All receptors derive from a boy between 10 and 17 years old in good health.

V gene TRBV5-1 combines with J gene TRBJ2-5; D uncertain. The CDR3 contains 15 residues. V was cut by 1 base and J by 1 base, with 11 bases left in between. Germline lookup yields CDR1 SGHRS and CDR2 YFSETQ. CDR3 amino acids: CASSLPTEIQETQYF. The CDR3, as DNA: TGCGCCAGCAGCTTGCCCACAGAAATCCAAGAGACCCAGTACTTC.

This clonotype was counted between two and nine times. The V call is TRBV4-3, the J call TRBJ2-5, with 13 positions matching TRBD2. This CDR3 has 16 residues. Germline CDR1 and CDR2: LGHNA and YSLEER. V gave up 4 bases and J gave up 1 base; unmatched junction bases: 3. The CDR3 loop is CASSRGTSGVQETQYF. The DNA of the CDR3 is TGCGCCAGCAGCCGTGGGACTAGCGGGGTCCAAGAGACCCAGTACTTC.

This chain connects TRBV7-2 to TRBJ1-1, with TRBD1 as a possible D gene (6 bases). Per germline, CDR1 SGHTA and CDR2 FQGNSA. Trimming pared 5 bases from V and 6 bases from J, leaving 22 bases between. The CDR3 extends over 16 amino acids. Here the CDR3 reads CASSGQGRVVSAEAFF. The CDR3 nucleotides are TGTGCCAGCAGCGGGCAGGGGCGCGTAGTTTCGGCTGAAGCTTTCTTT.

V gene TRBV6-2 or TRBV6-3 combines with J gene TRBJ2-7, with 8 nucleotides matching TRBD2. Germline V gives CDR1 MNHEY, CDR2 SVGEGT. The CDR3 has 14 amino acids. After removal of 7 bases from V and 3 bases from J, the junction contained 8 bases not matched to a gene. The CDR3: CASKGWRGVYEQYF. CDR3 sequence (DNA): TGTGCCAGCAAAGGATGGCGGGGGGTCTACGAGCAGTACTTC.

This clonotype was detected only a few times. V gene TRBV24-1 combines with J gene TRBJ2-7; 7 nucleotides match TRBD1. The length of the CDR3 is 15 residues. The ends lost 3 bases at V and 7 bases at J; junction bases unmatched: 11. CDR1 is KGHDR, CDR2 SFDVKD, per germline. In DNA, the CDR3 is TGTGCCACCAGTGATCGGGACAGTCTCGGGCGGGAGCAGTACTTC. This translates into CATSDRDSLGREQYF.

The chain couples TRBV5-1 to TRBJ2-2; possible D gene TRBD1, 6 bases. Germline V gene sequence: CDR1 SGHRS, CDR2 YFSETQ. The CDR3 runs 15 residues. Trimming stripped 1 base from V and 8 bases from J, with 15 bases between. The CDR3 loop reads CASSLWFTGQGELFF. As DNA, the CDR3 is TGCGCCAGCAGCTTGTGGTTTACAGGGCAAGGGGAGCTGTTTTTT.

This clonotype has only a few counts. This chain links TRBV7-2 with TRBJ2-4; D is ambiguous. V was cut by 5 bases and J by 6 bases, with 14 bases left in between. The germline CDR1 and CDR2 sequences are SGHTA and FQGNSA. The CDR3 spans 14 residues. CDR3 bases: TGTGCCAGCAGCCCCCGGACCCGGCTAAACATTCAGTACTTC. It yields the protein CASSPRTRLNIQYF. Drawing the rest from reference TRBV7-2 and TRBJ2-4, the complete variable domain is GAGVSQSPSNKVTEKGKDVELRCDPISGHTALYWYRQSLGQGLEFLIYFQGNSAPDKSGLPSDRFSAERTGGSVSTLTIQRTQQEDSAVYLCASSPRTRLNIQYFGAGTRLSVL.

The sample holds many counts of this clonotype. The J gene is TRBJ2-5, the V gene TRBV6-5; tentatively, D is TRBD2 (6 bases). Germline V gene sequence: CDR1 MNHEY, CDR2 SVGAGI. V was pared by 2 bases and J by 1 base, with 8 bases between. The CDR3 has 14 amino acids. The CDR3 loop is CASSYGLTQETQYF. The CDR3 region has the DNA TGTGCCAGCAGTTACGGACTAACCCAAGAGACCCAGTACTTC.

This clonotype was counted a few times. CDR3 loop: CASKAGDLVGEQYF. CDR3 in DNA: TGTGCCAGCAAGGCGGGAGATCTCGTGGGCGAGCAGTACTTC. The chain is built from TRBV28 and TRBJ2-7, with 7 bases fitting TRBD2. The CDR3 has 14 residues. J gave up 6 bases and V 7 bases, and 12 bases lay outside the gene matches. Germline CDR1 MDHEN, CDR2 SYDVKM.

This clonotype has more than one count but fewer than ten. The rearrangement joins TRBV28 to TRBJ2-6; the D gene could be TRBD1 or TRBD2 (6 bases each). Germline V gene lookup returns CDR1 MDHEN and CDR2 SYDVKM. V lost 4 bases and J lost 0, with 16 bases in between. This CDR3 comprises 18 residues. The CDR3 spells CASSWGLGGSSGANVLTF. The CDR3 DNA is TGTGCCAGCAGTTGGGGGTTAGGGGGGAGCTCTGGGGCCAACGTCCTGACTTTC.

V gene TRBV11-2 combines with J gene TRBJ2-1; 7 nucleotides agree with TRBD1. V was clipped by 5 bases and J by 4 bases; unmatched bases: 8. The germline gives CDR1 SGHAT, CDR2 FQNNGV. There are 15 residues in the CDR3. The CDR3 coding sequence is TGTGCCAGCAGCCACGGGGCAGGGGGTTACAATGAGCAGTTCTTC. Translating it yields CASSHGAGGYNEQFF.

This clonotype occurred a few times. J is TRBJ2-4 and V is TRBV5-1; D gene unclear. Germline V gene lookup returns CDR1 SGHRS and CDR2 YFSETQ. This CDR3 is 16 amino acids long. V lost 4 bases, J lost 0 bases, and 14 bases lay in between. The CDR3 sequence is CASSLGPILAKNIQYF. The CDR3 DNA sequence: TGCGCCAGCAGCCTAGGACCGATTCTAGCCAAAAACATTCAGTACTTC. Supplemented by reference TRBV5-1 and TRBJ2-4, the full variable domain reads KAGVTQTPRYLIKTRGQQVTLSCSPISGHRSVSWYQQTPGQGLQFLFEYFSETQRNKGNFPGRFSGRQFSNSRSEMNVSTLELGDSALYLCASSLGPILAKNIQYFGAGTRLSVL.

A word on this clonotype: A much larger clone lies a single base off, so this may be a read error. CDR3 coding DNA: TGTGCCATCAGTGAGGGGGCAGGACAGCCCCAGCATTTT. Its protein product is CAISEGAGQPQHF. The rearrangement links TRBV10-3 to TRBJ1-5; possibly TRBD1 for D (5 bases). Germline V gene lookup returns CDR1 ENHRY and CDR2 SYGVKD. This CDR3 spans 13 amino acids. V lost 2 bases to trimming and J lost 7 bases, with 9 bases between them.

The CDR3 reads CASSPRPQSTEAFF. CDR3 nucleotides: TGTGCCAGCAGTCCCCGGCCCCAGAGCACTGAAGCTTTCTTT. The chain links TRBV27 to TRBJ1-1; D gene unclear. V lost 5 bases and J lost 4, with 14 bases in between. The germline CDR1 and CDR2 sequences are MNHEY and SMNVEV (reference sequence). This CDR3 is 14 amino acids long.

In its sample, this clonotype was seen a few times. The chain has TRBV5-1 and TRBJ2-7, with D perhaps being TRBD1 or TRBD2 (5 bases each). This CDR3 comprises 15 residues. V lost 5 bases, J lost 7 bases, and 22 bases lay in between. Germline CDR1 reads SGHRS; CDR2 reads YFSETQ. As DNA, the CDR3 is TGCGCCAGCAGTTGGGACCCCTCGGTCGTATATGAGCAGTACTTC. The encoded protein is CASSWDPSVVYEQYF.

The CDR3 is CASRRGTGGIGELFF. The CDR3 DNA sequence: TGTGCCAGTAGGCGAGGGACAGGGGGGATCGGGGAGCTGTTTTTT. The chain carries TRBV19 and TRBJ2-2; the match to TRBD1 covers 11 bases. The trim removed 6 bases at V and 7 bases at J, leaving 7 bases unmatched. The CDR3 is 15 amino acids. The germline CDR1 and CDR2 sequences are LNHDA and SQIVND (reference sequence).

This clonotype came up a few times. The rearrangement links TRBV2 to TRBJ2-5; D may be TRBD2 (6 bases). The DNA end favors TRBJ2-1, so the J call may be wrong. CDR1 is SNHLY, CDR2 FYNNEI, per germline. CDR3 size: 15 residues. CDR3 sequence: CASRGATGVGNEQFF. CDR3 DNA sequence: TGTGCCAGCAGGGGCGCGACGGGGGTGGGGAATGAGCAGTTCTTC.

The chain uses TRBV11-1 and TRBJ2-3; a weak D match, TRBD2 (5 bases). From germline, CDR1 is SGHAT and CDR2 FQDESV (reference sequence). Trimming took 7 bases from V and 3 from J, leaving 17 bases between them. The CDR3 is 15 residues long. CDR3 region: CASNLEGGYTDTQYF. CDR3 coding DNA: TGTGCCAGCAACTTGGAAGGAGGTTATACAGATACGCAGTATTTT.

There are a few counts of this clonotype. The CDR3 loop reads CSVEDGRDGDYEQYF. The CDR3 DNA follows: TGCAGCGTTGAAGATGGGCGGGATGGAGACTACGAGCAGTACTTC. This rearrangement joins TRBV29-1 to TRBJ2-5; maybe TRBD2 (6 bases). The J call may be faulty, since TRBJ2-7 better matches the DNA end. Looked up from germline, CDR1 is SQVTM and CDR2 is ANQGSEA. CDR3 length equals 15 residues.

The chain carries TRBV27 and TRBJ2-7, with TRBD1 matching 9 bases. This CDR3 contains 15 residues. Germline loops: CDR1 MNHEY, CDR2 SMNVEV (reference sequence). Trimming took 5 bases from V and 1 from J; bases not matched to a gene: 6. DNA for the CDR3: TGTGCCAGCAGTGGGGCCGGGACAGGGTCCTACGAGCAGTACTTC. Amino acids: CASSGAGTGSYEQYF.

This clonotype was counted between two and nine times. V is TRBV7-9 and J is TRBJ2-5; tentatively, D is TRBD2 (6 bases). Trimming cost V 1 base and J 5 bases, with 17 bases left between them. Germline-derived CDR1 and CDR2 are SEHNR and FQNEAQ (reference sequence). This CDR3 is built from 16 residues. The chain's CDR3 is CASSLVTSLGQETQYF. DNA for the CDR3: TGTGCCAGCAGCTTAGTTACTAGCCTGGGGCAGGAGACCCAGTACTTC.

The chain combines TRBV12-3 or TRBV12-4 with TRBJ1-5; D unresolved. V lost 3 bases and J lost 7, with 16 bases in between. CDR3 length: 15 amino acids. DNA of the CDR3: TGTGCCAGCAGTTTCGAAGAGGGCGCTGAGCAGCCCCAGCATTTT. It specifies CASSFEEGAEQPQHF.

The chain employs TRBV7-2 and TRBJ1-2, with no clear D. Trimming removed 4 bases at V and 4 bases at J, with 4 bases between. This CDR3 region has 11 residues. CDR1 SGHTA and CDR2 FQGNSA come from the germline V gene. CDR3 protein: CASSSAYGYTF. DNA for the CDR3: TGTGCCAGCAGCTCAGCCTATGGCTACACCTTC. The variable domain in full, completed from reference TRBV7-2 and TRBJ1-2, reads GAGVSQSPSNKVTEKGKDVELRCDPISGHTALYWYRQSLGQGLEFLIYFQGNSAPDKSGLPSDRFSAERTGGSVSTLTIQRTQQEDSAVYLCASSSAYGYTFGSGTRLTVV.

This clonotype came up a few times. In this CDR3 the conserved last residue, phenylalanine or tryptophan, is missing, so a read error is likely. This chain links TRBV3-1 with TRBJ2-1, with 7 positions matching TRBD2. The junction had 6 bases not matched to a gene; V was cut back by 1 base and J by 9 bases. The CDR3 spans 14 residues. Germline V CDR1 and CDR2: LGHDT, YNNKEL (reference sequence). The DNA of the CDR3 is TGTGCCAGCAGCCAAGTGGGAGGGGAGGGTGAGCAGTTCCTC. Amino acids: CASSQVGGEGEQFL.

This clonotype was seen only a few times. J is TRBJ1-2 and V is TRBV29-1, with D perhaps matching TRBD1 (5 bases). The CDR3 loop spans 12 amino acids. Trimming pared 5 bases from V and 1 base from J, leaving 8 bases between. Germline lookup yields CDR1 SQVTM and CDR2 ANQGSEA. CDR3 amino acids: CSVWDGNYGYTF. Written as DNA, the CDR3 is TGCAGCGTTTGGGACGGTAACTATGGCTACACCTTC.

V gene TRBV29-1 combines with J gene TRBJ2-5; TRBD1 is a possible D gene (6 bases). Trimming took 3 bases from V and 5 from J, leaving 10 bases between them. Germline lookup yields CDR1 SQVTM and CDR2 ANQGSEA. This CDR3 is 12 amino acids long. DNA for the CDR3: TGCAGCGTTGATACCGACAGGGAGACCCAGTACTTC. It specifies CSVDTDRETQYF.

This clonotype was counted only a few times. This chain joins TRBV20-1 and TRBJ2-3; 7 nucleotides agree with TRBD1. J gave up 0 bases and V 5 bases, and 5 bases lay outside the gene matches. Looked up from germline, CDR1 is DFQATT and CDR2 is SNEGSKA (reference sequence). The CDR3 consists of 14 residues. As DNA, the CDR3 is TGCAGTGCTTTTACAGGGGAGAGCACAGATACGCAGTATTTT. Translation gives CSAFTGESTDTQYF.